This T cell receptor beta chain was obtained from a study of control samples from healthy donors and cancer patients. Profiled with immunoSEQ multiplex PCR; TCRdb holds only in-frame clones, not every one. The sample includes about 120,000 clones, around 93% of them seen just once. This clone was found once. V lost 3 bases to trimming and J lost 5 bases, with 10 bases between them. The CDR3 totals 14 residues. CDR1 and CDR2 from the germline V gene are LGHNA and YSLEER. Sequencing was done on a sample of PBMCs. The chain links TRBV4-3 to TRBJ1-4, with D uncertain. The clonotype was recovered from a man aged 45-65 years with head and neck cancer. In nucleotides, the CDR3 is TGCGCCAGCAGCCAGTTTGGGCTGAATGAAAAACTGTTTTTT. This gives the protein CASSQFGLNEKLFF.